This T cell receptor (beta chain) appears in the sequencing data of a study of blood T cells in healthy people across ages. Regarding the study as a whole: Per million T cells, TCR beta diversity dropped roughly linearly as age increased.

CDR1 SQVTM and CDR2 ANQGSEA come from the germline V gene. This CDR3 has 16 amino acids. Combining a sample-barcoded 5' primer with a J-beta primer mix, a second PCR ran for roughly 7 to 12 cycles. MiXCR, run by TCRdb on the 5' RACE reads, gives a single entry per CDR3 protein. The repertoire holds more than 800,000 distinct CDR3 sequences, with around 30% as singletons. A note on this clonotype: Its antigen remains unknown.

In each sample, at least 7 million PBMCs were isolated. Total RNA extracted from each sample amounted to at least 6 micrograms. The chain employs TRBV29-1 and TRBJ2-1, with D perhaps matching TRBD2 (5 bases). The DNA end is a closer match to TRBJ2-7, so the J assignment may be wrong. Sequenced input: blood. This receptor was obtained from a woman over 75 in good health. The CDR3 DNA reads TGCAGCGTTGTAAATATTGGTGGGAGTAGGTACAATGAGCAGTACTTC. This encodes CSVVNIGGSRYNEQYF.